The clone carrying this TCR beta chain was observed a few times. Its antigen is currently unknown. One base away lies a much larger clone, so this may be a sequencing read error. V dropped 4 bases and J dropped 2; count of bases not matched to a gene: 9. The germline V gene encodes CDR1 MNHNS and CDR2 SASEGT. The CDR3 has 17 residues. The CDR3 regions of TCR beta were amplified from RNA transcripts. When the TCR CDR3 underwent first-round RT-PCR, the HTBI primer set was used. TCRdb fed the multiplex PCR reads into MiXCR, producing one record per CDR3 protein. There are about 410,000 distinct CDR3 sequences in the sample; more than 12% occur only once, and 20% lies in the top ten. This entry comes from a study of T cells in Graves' hyperthyroidism and ophthalmopathy. Overall study findings and caveats: Most thyroid clonotypes expanded above 0.001 were also detected in blood.

Sequencing used blood. This TCR came from a woman in her 30s with Graves' ophthalmopathy. The chain links TRBV6-1 to TRBJ2-5, with 11 nucleotides matching TRBD2. As DNA, the CDR3 is TGTGCCAGCAGTGGCAAAGCTGGGACTAGCGGACAAGAGACCCAGTACTTC. Protein sequence: CASSGKAGTSGQETQYF.